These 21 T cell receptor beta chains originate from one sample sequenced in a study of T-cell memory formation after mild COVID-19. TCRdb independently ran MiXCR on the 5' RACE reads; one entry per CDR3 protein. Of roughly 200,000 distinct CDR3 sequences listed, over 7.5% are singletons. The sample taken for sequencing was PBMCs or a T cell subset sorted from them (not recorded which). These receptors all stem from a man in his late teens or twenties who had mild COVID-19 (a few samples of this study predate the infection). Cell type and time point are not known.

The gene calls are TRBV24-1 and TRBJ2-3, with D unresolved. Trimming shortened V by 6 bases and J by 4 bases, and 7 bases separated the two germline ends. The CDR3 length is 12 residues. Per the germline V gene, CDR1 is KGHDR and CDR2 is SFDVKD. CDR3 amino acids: CATSLGSDTQYF. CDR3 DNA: TGTGCCACCAGTCTGGGTTCAGATACGCAGTATTTT.

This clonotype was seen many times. This CDR3 is CASSPPESGGIKQYF. The DNA for the CDR3 is TGTGCCAGCTCACCACCTGAGTCAGGGGGTATTAAGCAGTACTTC. This chain joins TRBV18 and TRBJ2-7, with 7 bases aligning to TRBD1. The CDR3 loop spans 15 amino acids. The germline V gene encodes CDR1 KGHSH and CDR2 LQKENI. Trimming cost V 0 bases and J 8 bases; bases outside gene matches: 10.

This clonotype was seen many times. The CDR3 reads CASAKTGQATYNEQFF. In DNA, the CDR3 is TGTGCTAGTGCCAAGACGGGACAGGCAACCTACAATGAGCAGTTCTTC. The chain joins TRBV12-5 to TRBJ2-1; 8 bases line up with TRBD1. Germline lookup yields CDR1 LGHNT and CDR2 FRNRAP. V shed 7 bases, J shed 2 bases, and the junction held 10 bases outside the gene matches. This CDR3 spans 16 amino acids. The full variable domain, its missing parts supplied by reference TRBV12-5 and TRBJ2-1, is DARVTQTPRHKVTEMGQEVTMRCQPILGHNTVFWYRQTMMQGLELLAYFRNRAPLDDSGMPKDRFSAEMPDATLATLKIQPSEPRDSAVYFCASAKTGQATYNEQFFGPGTRLTVL.

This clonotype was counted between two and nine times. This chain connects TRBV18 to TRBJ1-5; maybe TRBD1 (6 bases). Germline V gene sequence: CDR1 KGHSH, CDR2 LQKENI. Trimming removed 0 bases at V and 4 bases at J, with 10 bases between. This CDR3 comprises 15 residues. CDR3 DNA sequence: TGTGCCAGCTCACCACCTCCAGGGGCAAATCAGCCCCAGCATTTT. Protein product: CASSPPPGANQPQHF.

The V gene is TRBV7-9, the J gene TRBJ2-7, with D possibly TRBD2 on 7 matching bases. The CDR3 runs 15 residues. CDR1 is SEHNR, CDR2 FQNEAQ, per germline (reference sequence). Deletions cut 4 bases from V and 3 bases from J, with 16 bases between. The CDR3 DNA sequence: TGTGCCAGCAGCTCTTATAGGGGGGGGGACTACGAGCAGTACTTC. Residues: CASSSYRGGDYEQYF.

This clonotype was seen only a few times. The CDR3 DNA reads TGTGCCAGCAGTCTCCAGTGGGTAGCGGGGGGGCCGGCCCAGTACTTC. As protein: CASSLQWVAGGPAQYF. The chain links TRBV2 to TRBJ2-5; 11 bases map to TRBD2. Trimming cost V 5 bases and J 9 bases; bases outside gene matches: 14. The germline gives CDR1 SNHLY, CDR2 FYNNEI. The CDR3 is 16 residues long.

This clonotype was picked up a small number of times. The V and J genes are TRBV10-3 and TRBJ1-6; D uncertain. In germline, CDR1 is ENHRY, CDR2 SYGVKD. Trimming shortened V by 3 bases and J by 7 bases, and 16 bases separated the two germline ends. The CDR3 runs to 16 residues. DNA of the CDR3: TGTGCCATCAGTGACCTCCCAGGACGGCCAAATTCACCCCTCCACTTT. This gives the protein CAISDLPGRPNSPLHF.

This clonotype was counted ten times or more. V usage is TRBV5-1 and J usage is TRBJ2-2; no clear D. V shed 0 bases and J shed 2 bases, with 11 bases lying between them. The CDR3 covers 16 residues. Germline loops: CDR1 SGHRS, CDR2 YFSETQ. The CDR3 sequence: CASSLAFGRNTGELFF. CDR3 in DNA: TGCGCCAGCAGCTTGGCTTTTGGCAGAAACACCGGGGAGCTGTTTTTT.

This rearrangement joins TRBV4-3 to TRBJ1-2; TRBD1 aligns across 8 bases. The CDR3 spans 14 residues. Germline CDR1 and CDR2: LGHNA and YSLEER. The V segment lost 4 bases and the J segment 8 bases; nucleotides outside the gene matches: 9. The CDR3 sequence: CASSRPDRVGGYTF. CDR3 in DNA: TGCGCCAGCAGCCGGCCGGACAGGGTCGGGGGCTACACCTTC.

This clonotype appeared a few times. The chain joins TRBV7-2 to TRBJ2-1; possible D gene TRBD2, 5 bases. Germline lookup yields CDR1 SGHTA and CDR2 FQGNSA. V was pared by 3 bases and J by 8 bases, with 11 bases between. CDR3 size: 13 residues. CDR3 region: CASSFWESDEQFF. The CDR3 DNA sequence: TGTGCCAGCAGCTTTTGGGAGAGCGATGAGCAGTTCTTC.

CDR3 in DNA: TGTGCCAGTAACAGGCATCCAGGGGATACCACTGAAGCTTTCTTT. Amino acid sequence: CASNRHPGDTTEAFF. The gene calls are TRBV6-1 and TRBJ1-1; TRBD1 is a possible D gene (6 bases). CDR3 size: 15 residues. With 9 bases removed from V and 4 bases from J, the gap between germline ends came to 21 bases. The germline gives CDR1 MNHNS, CDR2 SASEGT.

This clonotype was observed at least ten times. The CDR3 loop reads CASSGANYGYTF. As DNA, the CDR3 is TGTGCCAGTAGTGGCGCGAACTATGGCTACACCTTC. The J gene is TRBJ1-2, the V gene TRBV19; D unresolved. The V gene lost 5 bases and the J gene lost 2 bases, with 6 bases spanning the gap. This CDR3 region has 12 residues. CDR1 is LNHDA and CDR2 is SQIVND in the germline V gene (reference sequence).

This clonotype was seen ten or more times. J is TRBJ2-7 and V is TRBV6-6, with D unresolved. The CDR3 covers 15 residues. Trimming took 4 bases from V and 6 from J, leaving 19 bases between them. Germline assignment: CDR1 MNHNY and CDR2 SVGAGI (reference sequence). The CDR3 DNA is TGTGCCAGCAGTTCGGGCCGAGGACGGTCTATCGAGCAGTACTTC. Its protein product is CASSSGRGRSIEQYF.

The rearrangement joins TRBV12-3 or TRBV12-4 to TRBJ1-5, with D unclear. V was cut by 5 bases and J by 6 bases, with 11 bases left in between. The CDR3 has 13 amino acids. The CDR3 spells CASSTPPSQPQHF. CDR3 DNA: TGTGCCAGCAGTACTCCACCTAGTCAGCCCCAGCATTTT.

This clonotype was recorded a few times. The CDR3 loop reads CASSLTRGSYEQYF. Here the CDR3 DNA reads TGTGCCAGCAGTTTAACCAGGGGTTCCTACGAGCAGTACTTC. The chain joins TRBV27 to TRBJ2-7; D is perhaps TRBD1 (6 bases). The CDR3 runs to 14 residues. Trimming took off 2 bases at V and 1 base at J, with 9 bases between the two ends. Germline-derived CDR1 and CDR2 are MNHEY and SMNVEV (reference sequence).

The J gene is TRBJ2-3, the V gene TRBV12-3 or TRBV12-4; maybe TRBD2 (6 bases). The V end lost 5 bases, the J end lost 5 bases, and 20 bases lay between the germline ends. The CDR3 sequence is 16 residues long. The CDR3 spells CASSPRGSGGRDTQYF. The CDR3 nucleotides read TGTGCCAGCAGTCCCCGAGGTAGCGGTGGGAGAGATACGCAGTATTTT.

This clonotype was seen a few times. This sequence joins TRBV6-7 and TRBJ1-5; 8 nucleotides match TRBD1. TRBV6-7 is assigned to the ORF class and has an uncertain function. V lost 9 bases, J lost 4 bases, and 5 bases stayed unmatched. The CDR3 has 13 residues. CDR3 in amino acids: CARGQGENQPQHF. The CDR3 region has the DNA TGTGCCAGAGGACAGGGAGAGAATCAGCCCCAGCATTTT.

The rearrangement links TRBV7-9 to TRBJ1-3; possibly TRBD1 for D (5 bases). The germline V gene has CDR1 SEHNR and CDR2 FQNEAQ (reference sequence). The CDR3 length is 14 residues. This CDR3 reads CGTQGPSSGNTIYF. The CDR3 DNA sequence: TGTGGGACGCAGGGACCCAGCTCTGGAAACACCATATATTTT.

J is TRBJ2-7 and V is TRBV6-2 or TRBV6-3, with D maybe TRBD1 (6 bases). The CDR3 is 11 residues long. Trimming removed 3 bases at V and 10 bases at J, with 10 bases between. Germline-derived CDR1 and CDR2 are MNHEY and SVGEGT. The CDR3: CASSYRGFQYV. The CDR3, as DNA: TGTGCCAGCAGTTATAGGGGGTTCCAGTACGTC.

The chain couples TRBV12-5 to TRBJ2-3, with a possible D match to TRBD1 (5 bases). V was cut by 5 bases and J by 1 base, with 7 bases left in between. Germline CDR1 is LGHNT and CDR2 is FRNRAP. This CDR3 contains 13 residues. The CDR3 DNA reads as TGTGCTAGTGGTCTCAGGGGCACAGATACGCAGTATTTT. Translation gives CASGLRGTDTQYF.

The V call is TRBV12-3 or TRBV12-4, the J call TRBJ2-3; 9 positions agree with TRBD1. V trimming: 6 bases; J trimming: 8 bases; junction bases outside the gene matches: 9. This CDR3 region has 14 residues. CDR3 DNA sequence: TGTGCCAGCAGGCCGGGACAGGGATACGGTACGCAGTATTTT. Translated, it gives CASRPGQGYGTQYF.